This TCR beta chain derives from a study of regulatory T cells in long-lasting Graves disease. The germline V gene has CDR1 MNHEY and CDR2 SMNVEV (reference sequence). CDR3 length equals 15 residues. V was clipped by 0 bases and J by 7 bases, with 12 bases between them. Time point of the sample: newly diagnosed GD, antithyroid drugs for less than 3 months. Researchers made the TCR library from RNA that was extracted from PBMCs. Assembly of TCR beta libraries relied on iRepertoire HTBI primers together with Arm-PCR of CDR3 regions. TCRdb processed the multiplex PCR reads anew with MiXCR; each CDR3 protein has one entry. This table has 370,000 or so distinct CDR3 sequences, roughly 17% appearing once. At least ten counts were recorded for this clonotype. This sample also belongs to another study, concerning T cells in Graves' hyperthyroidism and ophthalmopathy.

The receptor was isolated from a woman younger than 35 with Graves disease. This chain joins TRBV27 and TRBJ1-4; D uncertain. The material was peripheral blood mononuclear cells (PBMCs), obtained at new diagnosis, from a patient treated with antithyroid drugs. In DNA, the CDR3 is TGTGCCAGCAGTTTATCCGTCGGAGGAGCTGAAAAACTGTTTTTT. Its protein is CASSLSVGGAEKLFF.